The present TCR beta chain was sequenced within a study of shared clonotypes between healthy human individuals. This clone was seen only once. TCRdb keeps only in-frame clones here, not all; method: immunoSEQ multiplex PCR. Among hundreds of thousands of clones listed, about 95% were seen once. Naive CD8 populations comprised CD45RO-negative cells positively selected for CCR7, excluding terminally differentiated effector memory CD45RA+ cells. HIV-negative, healthy adults without recent acute infections or vaccinations were the donors. Trimming took 5 bases from V and 0 from J; bases not matched to a gene: 13. The CDR3 runs to 18 residues. Germline CDR1 and CDR2: MDHEN and SYDVKM.

The gene calls are TRBV28 and TRBJ2-7; 10 positions match TRBD2. Sequencing was done on a sample of naive CD8+ T cells sorted from blood. This receptor was obtained from a woman in her 30s in good health. The CDR3 here is CASSIPSGRPVDSYEQYF. CDR3 bases: TGTGCCAGCAGTATTCCTAGCGGGAGACCCGTCGACTCCTACGAGCAGTACTTC.